This T cell receptor (beta chain) is drawn from a study of T cells after yellow fever vaccination. The ends were cut back, 8 bases at V and 3 bases at J, with 14 bases in the middle. The CDR3 runs 13 residues. In this sample, this clonotype turned up many times. MiXCR was run by TCRdb on the 5' RACE reads, yielding one entry per CDR3 protein. Of approximately 550,000 distinct CDR3 sequences in the sample, roughly 13% were seen once. This material consisted of PBMCs, taken on the day of the yellow fever booster vaccination. The chain links TRBV12-3 or TRBV12-4 to TRBJ2-7, with D possibly matching TRBD1 (6 bases). The sequence came from a man aged 30 to 39 who received the YFV17D yellow fever vaccine. DNA of the CDR3: TGTGCCAGCTCCTCGGGACACAACTACGAGCAGTACTTC. Translating it yields CASSSGHNYEQYF.